This TCR beta chain comes out of a study of shared clonotypes between healthy human individuals. As regards this clone: Its antigen is still unknown.

The CDR3 contains 15 residues. After removal of 3 bases from V and 6 bases from J, the junction contained 9 bases not matched to a gene. Germline assignment: CDR1 LNHNV and CDR2 YYDKDF (reference sequence). General study points: The study generally estimated greater richness for naive than memory subsets. In contrast to clonotypes shared by all four donors, non-shared clonotypes had lower generation probabilities.

At deep level, the assay was performed. The table came from immunoSEQ multiplex PCR; TCRdb's copy has only in-frame clones and leaves some out. The data show roughly 660,000 clones, about nine tenths seen once. The CD8 memory fraction combined CD45RO+ cells with TemRA cells (CCR7-negative CD45RA+). The genes are TRBV15 and TRBJ2-7; 9 positions match TRBD1. This sequence was found in a man between 18 and 29 years old in good health. Some clones in this sample may be carry-over from other donors' samples. Material for sequencing was memory CD8+ T cells from PBMCs. Subset denoted: CD45RO+ cells pooled with CCR7-negative TemRA cells. In DNA form, the CDR3 reads TGTGCCACCAGCAGCACAGGGGGCTGGAGGAGCGAGCAGTACTTC. It codes for CATSSTGGWRSEQYF.